This is a list of T cell receptor beta chains from one sample in a study of Graves' ophthalmopathy and Graves' hyperthyroidism. TCRdb passed the multiplex PCR reads through MiXCR, listing each CDR3 protein once. The data contain roughly 400,000 distinct CDR3 sequences, roughly 15% of them singletons. Sample: peripheral blood. The receptors come from a woman in her late teens or twenties with stable Graves' hyperthyroidism. Each CDR3 is given with its conserved first and last residue. D genes are given only for firm matches. Some rows mark clone size as missing; the rest say once, few, many or name a class of expanded clone.

v_gene: TRBV28
d_gene: .
j_gene: TRBJ2-7
abundance: .
CDR3aa: CASSSLVGHEQYF
CDR3nt: TGTGCCAGCAGTTCCTTAGTTGGCCACGAGCAGTACTTC

v_gene: TRBV6-5
d_gene: TRBD2
j_gene: TRBJ2-7
abundance: many
CDR3aa: CASRLAGGDEQYF
CDR3nt: TGTGCCAGCAGGCTAGCGGGGGGCGACGAGCAGTACTTC

v_gene: TRBV13
d_gene: TRBD1
j_gene: TRBJ2-7
abundance: many
CDR3aa: CASSSHRGSSYEQYF
CDR3nt: TGTGCCAGCAGCTCTCACAGGGGGAGCTCCTACGAGCAGTACTTC

v_gene: TRBV5-1
d_gene: .
j_gene: TRBJ2-3
abundance: .
CDR3aa: CASSSRQGISTDTQYF
CDR3nt: TGCGCCAGCAGCTCGAGGCAGGGAATTAGCACAGATACGCAGTATTTT

v_gene: TRBV28
d_gene: TRBD2
j_gene: TRBJ2-5
abundance: .
CDR3aa: CASNRGGGTQYF
CDR3nt: TGTGCCAGCAACCGGGGCGGGGGAACCCAGTACTTC

v_gene: TRBV15
d_gene: .
j_gene: TRBJ2-5
abundance: many
CDR3aa: CATSRGLLGNQETQYF
CDR3nt: TGTGCCACCAGCAGAGGCCTACTAGGGAACCAAGAGACCCAGTACTTC

v_gene: TRBV5-1
d_gene: .
j_gene: TRBJ2-7
abundance: many
CDR3aa: CASSLYQDEQYF
CDR3nt: TGCGCCAGCAGCTTATATCAGGACGAGCAGTACTTC

v_gene: TRBV27
d_gene: .
j_gene: TRBJ1-5
abundance: .
CDR3aa: CASSKINQPQHF
CDR3nt: TGTGCCAGCAGCAAGATCAATCAGCCCCAGCATTTT

v_gene: TRBV27
d_gene: .
j_gene: TRBJ2-5
abundance: once
CDR3aa: CASSYQGRGETQYF
CDR3nt: TGTGCCAGCAGTTATCAGGGGAGGGGAGAGACCCAGTACTTC

v_gene: TRBV6-1
d_gene: TRBD1
j_gene: TRBJ2-7
abundance: many
CDR3aa: CASRVTRDRGYEQYF
CDR3nt: TGTGCCAGCAGAGTTACCCGGGACAGGGGTTACGAGCAGTACTTC

v_gene: TRBV4-1
d_gene: TRBD1
j_gene: TRBJ1-1
abundance: .
CDR3aa: CASSQAQGAYTEAFF
CDR3nt: TGCGCCAGCAGCCAAGCGCAGGGGGCTTACACTGAAGCTTTCTTT

v_gene: TRBV13
d_gene: TRBD1
j_gene: TRBJ1-6
abundance: many
CDR3aa: CASSLGTVNNSPLHF
CDR3nt: TGTGCCAGCAGCTTGGGGACAGTAAATAATTCACCCCTCCACTTT

v_gene: TRBV27
d_gene: TRBD1
j_gene: TRBJ2-2
abundance: many
CDR3aa: CASSTHPGTGNGNTGELFF
CDR3nt: TGTGCCAGCAGTACCCATCCCGGGACAGGGAACGGTAACACCGGGGAGCTGTTTTTT

v_gene: TRBV5-5
d_gene: TRBD2
j_gene: TRBJ2-2
abundance: .
CDR3aa: CASSLLAGETGELFF
CDR3nt: TGTGCCAGCAGCTTATTAGCGGGGGAGACCGGGGAGCTGTTTTTT

v_gene: TRBV5-1
d_gene: .
j_gene: TRBJ2-7
abundance: few
CDR3aa: CASSSNRLIDEQYF
CDR3nt: TGCGCCAGCAGCTCTAACAGGTTAATCGACGAGCAGTACTTC

v_gene: TRBV29-1
d_gene: TRBD1
j_gene: TRBJ1-1
abundance: many
CDR3aa: CSSHSRQGMNTEAFF
CDR3nt: TGCAGCTCCCACTCAAGACAGGGGATGAACACTGAAGCTTTCTTT

v_gene: TRBV24-1
d_gene: TRBD1
j_gene: TRBJ2-5
abundance: many
CDR3aa: CATSDPGTGLQETQYF
CDR3nt: TGTGCCACCAGTGACCCCGGGACAGGGCTCCAAGAGACCCAGTACTTC

v_gene: TRBV27
d_gene: .
j_gene: TRBJ1-1
abundance: many
CDR3aa: CASSLGVKAFF
CDR3nt: TGTGCCAGCAGTTTAGGGGTGAAAGCTTTCTTT

v_gene: TRBV30
d_gene: .
j_gene: TRBJ1-2
abundance: .
CDR3aa: CAWSFGNYGYTF
CDR3nt: TGTGCCTGGAGCTTCGGGAACTATGGCTACACCTTC

v_gene: TRBV19
d_gene: .
j_gene: TRBJ1-6
abundance: many
CDR3aa: CASSIIPTSSYNSPLHF
CDR3nt: TGTGCCAGTAGTATAATACCGACGAGCTCCTATAATTCACCCCTCCACTTT

v_gene: TRBV15
d_gene: TRBD1
j_gene: TRBJ2-4
abundance: few
CDR3aa: CASGQGRQNIQYF
CDR3nt: TGTGCCAGTGGACAGGGTCGTCAAAACATTCAGTACTTC

v_gene: TRBV20-1
d_gene: .
j_gene: TRBJ2-2
abundance: .
CDR3aa: CSARKGEGLPGELFF
CDR3nt: TGCAGTGCCCGAAAGGGGGAGGGTTTGCCCGGGGAGCTGTTTTTT

v_gene: TRBV12-3/TRBV12-4
d_gene: TRBD2
j_gene: TRBJ2-7
abundance: many
CDR3aa: CASSLRLAGGPQYF
CDR3nt: TGTGCCAGCAGTTTAAGGCTAGCGGGGGGGCCGCAGTACTTC

v_gene: TRBV19
d_gene: .
j_gene: TRBJ1-5
abundance: many
CDR3aa: CASRGIGGWNQPQHF
CDR3nt: TGTGCCAGTAGAGGGATAGGGGGTTGGAATCAGCCCCAGCATTTT

v_gene: TRBV19
d_gene: TRBD1
j_gene: TRBJ1-2
abundance: many
CDR3aa: CASSIGTGVIGYTF
CDR3nt: TGTGCCAGTAGTATAGGGACAGGGGTTATCGGCTACACCTTC

v_gene: TRBV7-9
d_gene: .
j_gene: TRBJ1-1
abundance: few
CDR3aa: CASSAGGALNTEAFF
CDR3nt: TGTGCCAGCAGCGCCGGCGGGGCACTGAACACTGAAGCTTTCTTT

v_gene: TRBV6-5
d_gene: TRBD2
j_gene: TRBJ2-2
abundance: .
CDR3aa: CASSYSRSGELSF
CDR3nt: TGTGCCAGCAGTTACTCGCGAAGCGGGGAGCTGTCTTTT

v_gene: TRBV7-8
d_gene: .
j_gene: TRBJ1-6
abundance: many
CDR3aa: CASTLRRSWDSPLHF
CDR3nt: TGTGCCAGCACCCTTCGAAGGTCGTGGGATTCACCCCTCCACTTT

v_gene: TRBV11-2
d_gene: TRBD1
j_gene: TRBJ2-7
abundance: many
CDR3aa: CASSFSGAGGPYEQYF
CDR3nt: TGTGCCAGCAGCTTCTCAGGGGCAGGGGGCCCCTACGAGCAGTACTTC

v_gene: TRBV6-2/TRBV6-3
d_gene: .
j_gene: TRBJ2-7
abundance: many
CDR3aa: CASNADFSYEQYF
CDR3nt: TGTGCCAGCAACGCTGACTTCTCCTACGAGCAGTACTTC

v_gene: TRBV6-5
d_gene: .
j_gene: TRBJ1-3
abundance: many
CDR3aa: CASSSTGGKRNTIYF
CDR3nt: TGTGCCAGCAGTTCGACGGGGGGGAAGAGAAACACCATATATTTT

v_gene: TRBV20-1
d_gene: TRBD1
j_gene: TRBJ1-1
abundance: many
CDR3aa: CSARDDRGQNTEAFF
CDR3nt: TGCAGTGCTAGAGATGACAGGGGACAGAACACTGAAGCTTTCTTT

v_gene: TRBV12-3/TRBV12-4
d_gene: TRBD1
j_gene: TRBJ2-3
abundance: many
CDR3aa: CASSGTGNTDTQYF
CDR3nt: TGTGCCAGTTCCGGGACAGGGAACACAGATACGCAGTATTTT

v_gene: TRBV11-2
d_gene: .
j_gene: TRBJ2-7
abundance: many
CDR3aa: CASSQEQVAYEQYF
CDR3nt: TGTGCCAGCAGCCAGGAACAGGTCGCCTACGAGCAGTACTTC

v_gene: TRBV19
d_gene: .
j_gene: TRBJ1-2
abundance: many
CDR3aa: CASSMSPDRNYGYTF
CDR3nt: TGTGCCAGTAGTATGTCTCCGGACAGAAACTATGGCTACACCTTC

v_gene: TRBV19
d_gene: .
j_gene: TRBJ1-1
abundance: .
CDR3aa: CASFGLNTEAFF
CDR3nt: TGTGCCAGTTTCGGGCTGAACACTGAAGCTTTCTTT

v_gene: TRBV12-3/TRBV12-4
d_gene: TRBD2
j_gene: TRBJ2-7
abundance: many
CDR3aa: CASSGLDSYEQYF
CDR3nt: TGTGCCAGCAGTGGACTAGACTCATACGAGCAGTACTTC